This TCR beta chain was documented in a study of lymphopenia after photon versus proton radiotherapy (dated by TCRdb to the late 2010s). For the study in its entirety: The study compared the immunological effects of photon versus proton radiation therapy in patients with gastrointestinal tumors who developed high-grade lymphopenia. The goal of the study was to characterize the differences between the two radiation modalities in how they affect the immune system. The roughly 20 patients in the cohort had gastrointestinal tumors, were treated with either photon or proton therapy, and subsequently developed lymphopenia. Overall results and qualifications from the work: Relative stability during treatment was observed in proton-treated patients, whereas loss of naive T cells and TCR diversity and gain of effector/memory populations were observed in photon-treated patients. Once the lymphocyte count had reached its nadir, the repertoires of photon-treated patients showed oligoclonal expansion, particularly of CD8+ Temra cells, and this expansion drove the decline in diversity. Among patients across the cohort who died, overall survival time showed an inverse correlation with a larger post-nadir drop in TCR diversity. The survival association was assessed only in patients who died, and the authors presented better survival with proton therapy as a possibility rather than a demonstrated result.

As concerns this clone: Its target antigen remains unknown. Base qualities were left out, and no much larger clone turns up one base away.

V sheds 4 bases and J sheds 0 bases, leaving 10 bases between their ends. The CDR3 numbers 14 residues from cysteine through phenylalanine. Only the CDR3 DNA is retained, 42 bases long and in frame from the first base. CDR1 and CDR2 were assigned from the germline V gene (reference sequence) as MNHEY and SMNVEV. The method was the immunoSEQ multiplex PCR assay. T cell repertoires were profiled with deep sequencing of rearranged TCR beta loci together with multiparametric flow cytometry. TCRdb took this table from immuneACCESS and kept in-frame rearrangements with V and J called. Such tables lack part of the clones; where checked against another copy, unresolved V genes explain under half of the gap, and the rest is unexplained. The sample has approximately 35,000 clones on record, 85% to 90% of them singletons. The ten largest clones take up about 7% of the sample.

The chain employs TRBV27 and TRBJ2-7; the D segment could be TRBD1, given 6 matching bases. This clonotype was sampled from a woman aged 45-59 years with pancreatic cancer. This sample comprised peripheral blood, obtained from a patient treated with photon-based radiotherapy. In nucleotides, the sequence is TGTGCCAGCAGTTGGACAGTTGACTCCTACGAGCAGTACTTC. It specifies CASSWTVDSYEQYF.